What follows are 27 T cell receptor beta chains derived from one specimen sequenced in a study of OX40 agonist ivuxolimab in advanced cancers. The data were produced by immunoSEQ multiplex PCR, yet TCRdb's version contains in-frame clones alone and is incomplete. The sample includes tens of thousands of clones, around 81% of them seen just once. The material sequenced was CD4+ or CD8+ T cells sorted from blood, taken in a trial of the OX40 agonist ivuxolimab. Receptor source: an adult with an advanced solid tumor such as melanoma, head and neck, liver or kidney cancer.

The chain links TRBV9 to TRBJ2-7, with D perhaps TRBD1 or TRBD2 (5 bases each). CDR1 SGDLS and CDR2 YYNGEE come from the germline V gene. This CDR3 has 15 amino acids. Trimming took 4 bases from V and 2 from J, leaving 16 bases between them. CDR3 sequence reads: CASSLPGPGPYEQYF. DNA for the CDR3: TGTGCCAGCAGCCTCCCGGGCCCGGGGCCCTACGAGCAGTACTTC.

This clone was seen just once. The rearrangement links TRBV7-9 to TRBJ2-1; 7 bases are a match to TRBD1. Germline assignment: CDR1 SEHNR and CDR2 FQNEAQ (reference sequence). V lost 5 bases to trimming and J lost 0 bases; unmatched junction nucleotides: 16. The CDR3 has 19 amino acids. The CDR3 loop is CASSPSIRRTGDSYNEQFF. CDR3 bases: TGTGCCAGCAGCCCCTCTATAAGGCGTACAGGGGACTCCTACAATGAGCAGTTCTTC. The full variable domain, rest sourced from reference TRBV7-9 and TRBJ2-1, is DTGVSQNPRHKITKRGQNVTFRCDPISEHNRLYWYRQTLGQGPEFLTYFQNEAQLEKSRLLSDRFSAERPKGSFSTLEIQRTEQGDSAMYLCASSPSIRRTGDSYNEQFFGPGTRLTVL.

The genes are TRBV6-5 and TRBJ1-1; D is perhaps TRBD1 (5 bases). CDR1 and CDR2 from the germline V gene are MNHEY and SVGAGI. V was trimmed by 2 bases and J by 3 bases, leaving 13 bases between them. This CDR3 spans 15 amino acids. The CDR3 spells CASSYGGNVDTEAFF. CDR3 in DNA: TGTGCCAGCAGTTACGGGGGGAACGTGGACACTGAAGCTTTCTTT.

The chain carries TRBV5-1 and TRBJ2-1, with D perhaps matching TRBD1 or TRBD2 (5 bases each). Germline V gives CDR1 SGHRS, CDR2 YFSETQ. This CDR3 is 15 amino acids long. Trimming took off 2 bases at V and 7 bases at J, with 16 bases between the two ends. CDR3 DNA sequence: TGCGCCAGCAGCTTATCGGGACCCCCTCGGAATGAGCAGTTCTTC. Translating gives CASSLSGPPRNEQFF.

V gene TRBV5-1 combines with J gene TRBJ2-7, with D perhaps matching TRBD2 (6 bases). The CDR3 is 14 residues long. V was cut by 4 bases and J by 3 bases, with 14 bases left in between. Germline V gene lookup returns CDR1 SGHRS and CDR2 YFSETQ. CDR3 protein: CASSHGTDSYEQYF. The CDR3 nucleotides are TGCGCCAGCAGCCACGGGACTGATAGCTACGAGCAGTACTTC.

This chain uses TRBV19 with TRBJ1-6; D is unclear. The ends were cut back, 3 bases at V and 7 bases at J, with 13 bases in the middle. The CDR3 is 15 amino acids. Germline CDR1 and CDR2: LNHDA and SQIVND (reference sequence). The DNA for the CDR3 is TGTGCCAGTAGTATGTCGGACGGACCCAATTCACCCCTCCACTTT. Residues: CASSMSDGPNSPLHF.

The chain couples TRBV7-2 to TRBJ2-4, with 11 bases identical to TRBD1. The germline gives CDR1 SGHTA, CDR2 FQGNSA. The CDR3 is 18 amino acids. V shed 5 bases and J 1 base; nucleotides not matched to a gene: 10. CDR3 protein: CASSDRTGGEWAKNIQYF. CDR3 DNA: TGTGCCAGCAGCGACCGGACAGGGGGCGAGTGGGCCAAAAACATTCAGTACTTC.

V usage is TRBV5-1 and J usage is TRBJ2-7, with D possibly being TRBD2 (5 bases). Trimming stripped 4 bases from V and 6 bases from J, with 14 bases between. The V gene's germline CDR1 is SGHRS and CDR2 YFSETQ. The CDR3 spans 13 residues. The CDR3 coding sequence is TGCGCCAGCAGCAGAAGAGGTGAGGGCGAGCAGTACTTC. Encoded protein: CASSRRGEGEQYF.

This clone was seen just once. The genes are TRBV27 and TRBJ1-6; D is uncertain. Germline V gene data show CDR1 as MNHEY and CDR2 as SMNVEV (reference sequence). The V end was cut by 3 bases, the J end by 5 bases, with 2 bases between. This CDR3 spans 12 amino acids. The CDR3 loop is CASSFNNSPLHF. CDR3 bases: TGTGCCAGCAGTTTTAATAATTCACCCCTCCACTTT.

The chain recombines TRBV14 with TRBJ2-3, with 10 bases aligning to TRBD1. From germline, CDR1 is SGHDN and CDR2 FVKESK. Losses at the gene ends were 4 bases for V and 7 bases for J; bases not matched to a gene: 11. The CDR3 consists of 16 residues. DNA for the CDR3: TGTGCCAGCAGCCTGCCTGGGGACAGGGGAGGCAATACGCAGTATTTT. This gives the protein CASSLPGDRGGNTQYF.

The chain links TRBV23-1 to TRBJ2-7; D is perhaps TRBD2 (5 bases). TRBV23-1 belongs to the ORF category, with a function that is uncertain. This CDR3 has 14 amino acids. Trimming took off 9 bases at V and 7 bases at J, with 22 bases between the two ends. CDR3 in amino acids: CARNESGFGSEQYV. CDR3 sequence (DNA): TGCGCCAGGAACGAATCGGGGTTTGGTAGTGAGCAGTACGTC.

The CDR3 region is CATSRESAGRIEAFF. In nucleotides, the CDR3 is TGTGCCACCAGCAGAGAGTCGGCGGGAAGGATTGAAGCTTTCTTT. This chain connects TRBV15 to TRBJ1-1; D ambiguous. V was trimmed by 0 bases and J by 7 bases, leaving 15 bases between them. Germline V gene lookup returns CDR1 LNHNV and CDR2 YYDKDF (reference sequence). CDR3 length equals 15 residues.

The CDR3 protein is CASRLGDRGTGELFF. CDR3 DNA: TGTGCCAGCCGGCTTGGGGACAGGGGCACCGGGGAGCTGTTTTTT. This rearrangement joins TRBV28 to TRBJ2-2; 10 bases align to TRBD1. With 8 bases clipped from V and 4 bases from J, the junction kept 7 bases outside the gene matches. The CDR3 spans 15 residues. Germline V gene sequence: CDR1 MDHEN, CDR2 SYDVKM.

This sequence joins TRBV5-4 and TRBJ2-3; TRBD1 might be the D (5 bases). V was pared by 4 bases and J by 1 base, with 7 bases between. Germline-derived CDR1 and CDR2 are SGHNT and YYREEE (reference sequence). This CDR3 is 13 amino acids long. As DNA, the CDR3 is TGTGCCAGCAGCATACAGGGCACAGATACGCAGTATTTT. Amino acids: CASSIQGTDTQYF. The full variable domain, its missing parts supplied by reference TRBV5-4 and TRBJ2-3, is ETGVTQSPTHLIKTRGQQVTLRCSSQSGHNTVSWYQQALGQGPQFIFQYYREEENGRGNFPPRFSGLQFPNYSSELNVNALELDDSALYLCASSIQGTDTQYFGPGTRLTVL.

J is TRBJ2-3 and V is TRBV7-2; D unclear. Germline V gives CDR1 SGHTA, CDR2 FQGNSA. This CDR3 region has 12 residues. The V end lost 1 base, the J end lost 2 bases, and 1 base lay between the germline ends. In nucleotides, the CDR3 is TGTGCCAGCAGCTTAGACACAGATACGCAGTATTTT. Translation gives CASSLDTDTQYF.

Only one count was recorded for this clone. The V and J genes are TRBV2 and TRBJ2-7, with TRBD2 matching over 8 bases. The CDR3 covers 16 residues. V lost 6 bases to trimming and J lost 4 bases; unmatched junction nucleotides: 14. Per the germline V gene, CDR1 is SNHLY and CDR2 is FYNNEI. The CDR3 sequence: CASRGAVLLAVYEQYF. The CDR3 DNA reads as TGTGCCAGCAGGGGCGCGGTTTTACTAGCGGTGTACGAGCAGTACTTC.

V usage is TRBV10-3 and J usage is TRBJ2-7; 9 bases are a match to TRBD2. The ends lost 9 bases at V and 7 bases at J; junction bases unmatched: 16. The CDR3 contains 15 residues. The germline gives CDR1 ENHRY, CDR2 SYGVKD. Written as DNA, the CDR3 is TGTGCCATTTCTTTTGAGGTAGCGGGAGTTGGGGAGCAGTACTTC. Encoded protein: CAISFEVAGVGEQYF.

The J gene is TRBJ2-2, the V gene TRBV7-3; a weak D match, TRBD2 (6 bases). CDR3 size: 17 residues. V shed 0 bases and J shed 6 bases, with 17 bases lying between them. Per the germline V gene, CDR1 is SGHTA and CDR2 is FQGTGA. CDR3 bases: TGTGCCAGCAGCTTAACGTTAGGACCGTGGAGGGCCGGGGAGCTGTTTTTT. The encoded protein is CASSLTLGPWRAGELFF.

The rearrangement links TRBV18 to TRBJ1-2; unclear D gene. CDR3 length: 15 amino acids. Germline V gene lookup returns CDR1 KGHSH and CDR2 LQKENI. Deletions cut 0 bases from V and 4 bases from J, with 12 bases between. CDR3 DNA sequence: TGTGCCAGCTCACCACCAAGCCGGCAGACCTATGGCTACACCTTC. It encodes CASSPPSRQTYGYTF.

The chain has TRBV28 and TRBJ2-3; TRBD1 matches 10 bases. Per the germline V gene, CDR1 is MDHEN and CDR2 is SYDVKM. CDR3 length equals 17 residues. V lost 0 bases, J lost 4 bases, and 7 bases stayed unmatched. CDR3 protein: CASSLWAGTGESDTQYF. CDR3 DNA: TGTGCCAGCAGTTTATGGGCCGGGACAGGGGAATCAGATACGCAGTATTTT.

Here the CDR3 reads CASSSFITGDGYTF. The CDR3 nucleotides are TGTGCCAGCAGCTCCTTTATTACAGGGGACGGCTACACCTTC. The chain links TRBV5-8 to TRBJ1-2; 7 positions agree with TRBD1. CDR1 SGHTS and CDR2 YDEGEE come from the germline V gene. The J segment lost 8 bases and the V segment lost 3 bases, leaving 10 bases of the junction unmatched. This CDR3 comprises 14 residues.

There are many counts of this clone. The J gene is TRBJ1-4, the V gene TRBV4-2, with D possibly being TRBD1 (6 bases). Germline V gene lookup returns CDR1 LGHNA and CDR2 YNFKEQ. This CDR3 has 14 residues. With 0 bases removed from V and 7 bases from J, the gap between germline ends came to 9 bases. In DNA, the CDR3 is TGTGCCAGCAGCCAAGAGCAGGGGAGTGAAAAACTGTTTTTT. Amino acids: CASSQEQGSEKLFF.

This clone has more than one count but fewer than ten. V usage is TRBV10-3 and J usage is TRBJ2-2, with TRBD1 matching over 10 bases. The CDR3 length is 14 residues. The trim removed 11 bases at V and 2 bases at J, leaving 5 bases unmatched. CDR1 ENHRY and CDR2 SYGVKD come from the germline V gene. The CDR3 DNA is TGTGCCTCGCAGACAGGGGGCAACACCGGGGAGCTGTTTTTT. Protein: CASQTGGNTGELFF.

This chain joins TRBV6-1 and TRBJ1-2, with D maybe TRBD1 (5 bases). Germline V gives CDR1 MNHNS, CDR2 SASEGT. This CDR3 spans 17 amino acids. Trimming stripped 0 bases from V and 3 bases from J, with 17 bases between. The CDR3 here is CASSEALRDPMYYGYTF. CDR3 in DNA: TGTGCCAGCAGTGAAGCCCTAAGGGACCCCATGTACTATGGCTACACCTTC.

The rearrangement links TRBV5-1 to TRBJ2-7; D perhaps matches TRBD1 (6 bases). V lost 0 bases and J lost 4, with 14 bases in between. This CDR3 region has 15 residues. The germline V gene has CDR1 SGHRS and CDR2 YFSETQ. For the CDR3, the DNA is TGCGCCAGCAGCTTGGCGCCAGGGGATGGGTACGAGCAGTACTTC. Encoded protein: CASSLAPGDGYEQYF.

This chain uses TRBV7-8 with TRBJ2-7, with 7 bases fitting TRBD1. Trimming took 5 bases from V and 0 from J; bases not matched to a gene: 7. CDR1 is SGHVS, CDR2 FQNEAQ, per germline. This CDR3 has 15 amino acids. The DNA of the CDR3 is TGTGCCAGCAGCCCGCCGGGACAGTCCTCCTACGAGCAGTACGTC. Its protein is CASSPPGQSSYEQYV.

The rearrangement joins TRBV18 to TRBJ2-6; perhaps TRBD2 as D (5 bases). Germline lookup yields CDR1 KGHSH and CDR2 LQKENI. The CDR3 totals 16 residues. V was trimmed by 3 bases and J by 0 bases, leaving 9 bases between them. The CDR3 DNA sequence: TGTGCCAGCTCACCTCGAGGGAGCTCTGGGGCCAACGTCCTGACTTTC. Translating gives CASSPRGSSGANVLTF.